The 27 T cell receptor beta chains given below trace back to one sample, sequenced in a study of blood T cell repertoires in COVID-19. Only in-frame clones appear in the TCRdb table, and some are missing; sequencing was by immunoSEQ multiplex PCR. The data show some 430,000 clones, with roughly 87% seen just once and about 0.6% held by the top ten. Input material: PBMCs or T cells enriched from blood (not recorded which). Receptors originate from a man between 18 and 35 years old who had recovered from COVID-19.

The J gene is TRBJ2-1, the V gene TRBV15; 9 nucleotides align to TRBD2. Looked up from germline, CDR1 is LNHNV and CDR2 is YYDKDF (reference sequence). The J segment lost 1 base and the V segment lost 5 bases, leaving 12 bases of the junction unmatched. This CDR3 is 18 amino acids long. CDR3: CATSPHRQTSGSYNEQFF. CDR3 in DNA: TGTGCCACCAGCCCCCACCGCCAGACTAGCGGTTCCTACAATGAGCAGTTCTTC.

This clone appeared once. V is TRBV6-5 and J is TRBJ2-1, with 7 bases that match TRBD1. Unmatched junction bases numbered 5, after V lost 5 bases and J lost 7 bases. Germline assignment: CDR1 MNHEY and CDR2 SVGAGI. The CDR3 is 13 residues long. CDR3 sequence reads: CASSRGGANEQFF. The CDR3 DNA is TGTGCCAGCAGTCGAGGGGGCGCGAATGAGCAGTTCTTC.

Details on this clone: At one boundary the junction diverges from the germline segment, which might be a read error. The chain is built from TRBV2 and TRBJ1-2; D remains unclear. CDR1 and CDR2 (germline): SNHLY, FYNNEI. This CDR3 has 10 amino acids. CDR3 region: CASREGRYTF. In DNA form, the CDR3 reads TGTGCCAGCAGAGAAGGGAGGTACACCTTC.

CDR3 nucleotides: TGTGCCTGGAGTCCCCTAAGCGGGAGGGCCGATGGTGGTGAGCAGTTCTTC. Amino acid sequence: CAWSPLSGRADGGEQFF. The chain links TRBV30 to TRBJ2-1, with TRBD2 matching over 10 bases. This CDR3 spans 17 amino acids. Germline CDR1 reads GTSNPN; CDR2 reads SVGIG (reference sequence). The V segment lost 2 bases and the J segment 9 bases; nucleotides outside the gene matches: 16.

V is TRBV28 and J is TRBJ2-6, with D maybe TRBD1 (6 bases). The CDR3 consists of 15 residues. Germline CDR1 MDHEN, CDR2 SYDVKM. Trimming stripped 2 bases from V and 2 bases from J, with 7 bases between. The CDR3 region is CASSLAGAGANVLTF. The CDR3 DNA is TGTGCCAGCAGTTTAGCAGGGGCTGGGGCCAACGTCCTGACTTTC.

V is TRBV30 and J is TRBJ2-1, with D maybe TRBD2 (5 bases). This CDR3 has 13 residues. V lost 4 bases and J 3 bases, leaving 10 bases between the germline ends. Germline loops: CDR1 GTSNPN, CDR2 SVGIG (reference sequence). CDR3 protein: CAWTATNYNEQFF. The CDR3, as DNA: TGTGCCTGGACAGCGACTAACTACAATGAGCAGTTCTTC.

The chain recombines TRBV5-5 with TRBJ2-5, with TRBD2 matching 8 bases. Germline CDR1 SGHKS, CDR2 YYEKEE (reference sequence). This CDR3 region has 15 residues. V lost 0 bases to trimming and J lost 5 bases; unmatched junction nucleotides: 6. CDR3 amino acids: CASSLVTGGRETQYF. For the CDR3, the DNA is TGTGCCAGCAGCTTGGTGACGGGCGGGAGGGAGACCCAGTACTTC.

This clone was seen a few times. DNA for the CDR3: TGCAGCGTTGTGACAGTGACTGGAAACACCATATATTTT. As protein: CSVVTVTGNTIYF. The rearrangement links TRBV29-1 to TRBJ1-3; TRBD1 might be the D (5 bases). Germline values: CDR1 SQVTM, CDR2 ANQGSEA. The CDR3 consists of 13 residues. V was trimmed by 4 bases and J by 2 bases, leaving 9 bases between them.

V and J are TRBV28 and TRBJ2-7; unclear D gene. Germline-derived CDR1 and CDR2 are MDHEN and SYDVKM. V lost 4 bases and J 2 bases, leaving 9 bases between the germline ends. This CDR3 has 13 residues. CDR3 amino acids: CASSYAITYEQYF. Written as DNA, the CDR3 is TGTGCCAGCAGTTACGCGATCACCTACGAGCAGTACTTC.

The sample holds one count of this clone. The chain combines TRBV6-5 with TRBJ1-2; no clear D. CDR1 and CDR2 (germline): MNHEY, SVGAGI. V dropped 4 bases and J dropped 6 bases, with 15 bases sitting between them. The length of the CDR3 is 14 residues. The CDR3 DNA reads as TGTGCCAGCAGTTCACCACTCATGAGGGATGGCTACACCTTC. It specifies CASSSPLMRDGYTF.

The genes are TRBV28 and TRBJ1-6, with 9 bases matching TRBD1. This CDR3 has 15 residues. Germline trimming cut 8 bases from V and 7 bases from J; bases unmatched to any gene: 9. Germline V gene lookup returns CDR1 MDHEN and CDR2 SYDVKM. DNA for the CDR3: TGTGCCAGCCGTGGGGGGGACAGGGCCAATTCACCCCTCCACTTT. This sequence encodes CASRGGDRANSPLHF. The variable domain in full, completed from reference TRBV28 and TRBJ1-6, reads DVKVTQSSRYLVKRTGEKVFLECVQDMDHENMFWYRQDPGLGLRLIYFSYDVKMKEKGDIPEGYSVSREKKERFSLILESASTNQTSMYLCASRGGDRANSPLHFGNGTRLTVT.

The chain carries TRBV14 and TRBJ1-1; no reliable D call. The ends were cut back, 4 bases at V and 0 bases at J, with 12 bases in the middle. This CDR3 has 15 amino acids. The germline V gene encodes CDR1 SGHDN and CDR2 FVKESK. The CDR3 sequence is CASSLPGSMNTEAFF. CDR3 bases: TGTGCCAGCAGCCTTCCCGGGAGCATGAACACTGAAGCTTTCTTT.

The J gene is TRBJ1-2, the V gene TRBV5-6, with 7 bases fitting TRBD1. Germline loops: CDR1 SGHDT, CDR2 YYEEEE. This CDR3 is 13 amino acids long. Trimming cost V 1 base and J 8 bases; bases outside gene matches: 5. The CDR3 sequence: CASSLRQGDGYTF. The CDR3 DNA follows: TGTGCCAGCAGCTTGAGACAGGGAGACGGCTACACCTTC.

The CDR3 region has the DNA TGTGCCAGCAGCCCTTTCCGGAGGAGCACTGAAGCTTTCTTT. Protein sequence: CASSPFRRSTEAFF. V gene TRBV11-2 combines with J gene TRBJ1-1; D uncertain. V lost 5 bases to trimming and J lost 4 bases, with 14 bases between them. The CDR3 is made up of 14 amino acids. Germline loops: CDR1 SGHAT, CDR2 FQNNGV.

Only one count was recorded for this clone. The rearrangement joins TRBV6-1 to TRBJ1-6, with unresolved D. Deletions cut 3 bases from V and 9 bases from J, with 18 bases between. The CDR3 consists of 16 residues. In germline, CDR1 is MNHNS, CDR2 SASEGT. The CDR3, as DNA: TGTGCCAGCAGTGAGCGAATCCCAGTCTCGGGTTCACCCCTCCACTTT. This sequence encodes CASSERIPVSGSPLHF.

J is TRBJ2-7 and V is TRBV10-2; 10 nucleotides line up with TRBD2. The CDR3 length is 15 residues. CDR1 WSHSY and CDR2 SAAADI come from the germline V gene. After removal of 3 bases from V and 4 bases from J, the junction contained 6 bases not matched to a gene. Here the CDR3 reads CASSDPAGGGYEQYF. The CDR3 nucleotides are TGCGCCAGCAGTGATCCAGCGGGAGGGGGGTACGAGCAGTACTTC.

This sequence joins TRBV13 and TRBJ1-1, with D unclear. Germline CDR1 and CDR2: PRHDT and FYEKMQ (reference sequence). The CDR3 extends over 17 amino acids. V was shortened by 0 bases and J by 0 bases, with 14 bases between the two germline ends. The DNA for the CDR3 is TGTGCCAGCAGCTTAGGGTTTGGTTCGAGGATGAACACTGAAGCTTTCTTT. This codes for CASSLGFGSRMNTEAFF.

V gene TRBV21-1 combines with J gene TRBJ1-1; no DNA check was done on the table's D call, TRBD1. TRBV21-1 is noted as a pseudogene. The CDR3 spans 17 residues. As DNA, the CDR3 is TGTGCCAGCAGCAAAGGAGGGACAGGGGGCGCGCGCACTGAAGCTTTCTTT. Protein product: CASSKGGTGGARTEAFF.

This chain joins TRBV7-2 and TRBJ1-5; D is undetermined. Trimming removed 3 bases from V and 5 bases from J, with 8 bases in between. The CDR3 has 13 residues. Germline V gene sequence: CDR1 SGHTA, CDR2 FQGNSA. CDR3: CASSFWRDQPQHF. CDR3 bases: TGTGCCAGCAGCTTTTGGAGGGATCAGCCCCAGCATTTT. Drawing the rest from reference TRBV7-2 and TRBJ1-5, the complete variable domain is GAGVSQSPSNKVTEKGKDVELRCDPISGHTALYWYRQSLGQGLEFLIYFQGNSAPDKSGLPSDRFSAERTGGSVSTLTIQRTQQEDSAVYLCASSFWRDQPQHFGDGTRLSIL.

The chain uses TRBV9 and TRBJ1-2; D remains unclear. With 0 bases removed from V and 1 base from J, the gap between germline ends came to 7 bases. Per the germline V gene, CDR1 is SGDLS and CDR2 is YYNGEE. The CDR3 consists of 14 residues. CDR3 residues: CASSVDPVNYGYTF. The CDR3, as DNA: TGTGCCAGCAGCGTAGACCCAGTTAACTATGGCTACACCTTC.

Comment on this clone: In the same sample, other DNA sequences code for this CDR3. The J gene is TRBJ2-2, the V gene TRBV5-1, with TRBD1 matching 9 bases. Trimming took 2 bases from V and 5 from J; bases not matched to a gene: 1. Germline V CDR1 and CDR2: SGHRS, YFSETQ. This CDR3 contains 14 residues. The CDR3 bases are TGCGCCAGCAGCTTAGGGACAGGGACCGGGGAGCTGTTTTTT. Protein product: CASSLGTGTGELFF.

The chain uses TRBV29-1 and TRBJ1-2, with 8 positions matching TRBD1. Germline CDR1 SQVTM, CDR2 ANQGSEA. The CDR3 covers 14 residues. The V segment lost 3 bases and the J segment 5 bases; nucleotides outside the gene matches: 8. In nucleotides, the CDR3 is TGCAGCGTTGAGGTCACAGGGGGAGGATATGGCTACACCTTC. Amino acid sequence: CSVEVTGGGYGYTF. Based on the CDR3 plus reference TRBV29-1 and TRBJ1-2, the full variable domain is SAVISQKPSRDICQRGTSLTIQCQVDSQVTMMFWYRQQPGQSLTLIATANQGSEATYESGFVIDKFPISRPNLTFSTLTVSNMSPEDSSIYLCSVEVTGGGYGYTFGSGTRLTVV.

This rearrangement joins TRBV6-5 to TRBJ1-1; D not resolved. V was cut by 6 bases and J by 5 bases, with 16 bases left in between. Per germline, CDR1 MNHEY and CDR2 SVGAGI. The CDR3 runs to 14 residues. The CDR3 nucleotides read TGTGCCAGCAGCCTCGGGGTCGGGTTTACTGAAGCTTTCTTT. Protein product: CASSLGVGFTEAFF.

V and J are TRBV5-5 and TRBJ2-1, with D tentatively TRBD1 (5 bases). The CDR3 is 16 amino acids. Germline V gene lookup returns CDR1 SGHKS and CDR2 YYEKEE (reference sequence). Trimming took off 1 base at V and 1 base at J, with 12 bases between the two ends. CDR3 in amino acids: CASSLTGSISYNEQFF. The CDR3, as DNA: TGTGCCAGCAGCTTGACAGGAAGTATTTCCTACAATGAGCAGTTCTTC.

This chain's CDR3 is CASSQDRVSSYNEQFF. As DNA, the CDR3 is TGTGCCAGCAGCCAAGACAGGGTCAGCTCCTACAATGAGCAGTTCTTC. The chain has TRBV4-2 and TRBJ2-1, with a weak D call TRBD1 (5 bases). The length of the CDR3 is 16 residues. The germline CDR1 and CDR2 sequences are LGHNA and YNFKEQ. V dropped 0 bases and J dropped 0 bases, with 9 bases sitting between them.

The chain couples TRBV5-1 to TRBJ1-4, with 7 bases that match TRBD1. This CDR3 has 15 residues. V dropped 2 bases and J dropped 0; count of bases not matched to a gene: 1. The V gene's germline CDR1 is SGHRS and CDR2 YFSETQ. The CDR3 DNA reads TGCGCCAGCAGCTTTACAGGGGCAACTAATGAAAAACTGTTTTTT. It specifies CASSFTGATNEKLFF. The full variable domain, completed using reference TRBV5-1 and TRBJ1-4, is KAGVTQTPRYLIKTRGQQVTLSCSPISGHRSVSWYQQTPGQGLQFLFEYFSETQRNKGNFPGRFSGRQFSNSRSEMNVSTLELGDSALYLCASSFTGATNEKLFFGSGTQLSVL.

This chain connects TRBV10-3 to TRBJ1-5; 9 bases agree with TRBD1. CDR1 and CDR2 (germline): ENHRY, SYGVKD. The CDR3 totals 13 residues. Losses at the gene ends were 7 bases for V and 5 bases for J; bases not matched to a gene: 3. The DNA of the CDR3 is TGTGCCATCACGGGGGACAGGGATCAGCCCCAGCATTTT. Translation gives CAITGDRDQPQHF.